These T cell receptor beta chains were read from a single sample in a study of OX40 agonist ivuxolimab in advanced cancers. The table came from immunoSEQ multiplex PCR; TCRdb's copy has only in-frame clones and leaves some out. Of about 22,000 clones listed, 80% to 90% are singletons. The sample here was CD4+ or CD8+ T cells sorted from blood, taken in a trial of the OX40 agonist ivuxolimab. The receptors stem from an adult with an advanced solid tumor such as melanoma, head and neck, liver or kidney cancer. CDR3s include the opening cysteine and the closing phenylalanine or tryptophan. D genes are given only for firm matches. Clone sizes are given selectively: once, few, many, or a class where the clone is expanded.

J gene	D gene	V gene	clone size	CDR3 DNA	CDR3 protein
TRBJ1-5	.	TRBV28	.	TGTGCCAGCACCCCTCTTACGGGGTATCAGCCCCAGCATTTT	CASTPLTGYQPQHF
TRBJ1-3	.	TRBV4-2	.	TGTGCCAGCAGCCAAGGTGAATGGGTATCCTCTGGAAACACCATATATTTT	CASSQGEWVSSGNTIYF
TRBJ2-7	TRBD2	TRBV11-2	few	TGTGCCTCAAGGGGAAGGACTAGCGGCTACGAGCAGTACTTC	CASRGRTSGYEQYF
TRBJ1-2	.	TRBV28	once	TGTGCCAGTTTTCCCTCGGACAACTATGGCTACACCTTC	CASFPSDNYGYTF
TRBJ2-7	TRBD1	TRBV19	.	TGTGCCAGTAGTGCGGGACAGGTCTACGAGCAGTACTTC	CASSAGQVYEQYF
TRBJ2-7	TRBD2	TRBV29-1	.	TGCAGCGTTCTCGGGACTAGCGTCGCCTACTACGAGCAGTACTTC	CSVLGTSVAYYEQYF
TRBJ2-7	.	TRBV19	.	TGTGCCAGTAGTATAGTGGCCAGTTCCTACGAGCAGTACTTC	CASSIVASSYEQYF
TRBJ1-2	TRBD1	TRBV10-3	.	TGTGCCATCAGTGAGTCGACGGGACAGGGCTATGGCTACACCTTC	CAISESTGQGYGYTF
TRBJ1-5	.	TRBV28	.	TGTGCCAGCAGTCCGCTATGGGACGGTAATCAGCCCCAGCATTTT	CASSPLWDGNQPQHF
TRBJ2-3	.	TRBV18	.	TGTGCCAGCTCACCGGACAGCCCAACCAGGGGAAGCACAGATACGCAGTATTTT	CASSPDSPTRGSTDTQYF
TRBJ2-1	TRBD2	TRBV6-1	.	TGTGCCAGCAGTGAGGGACTAGCGGTTATGGAGCAGTTCTTC	CASSEGLAVMEQFF
TRBJ2-7	.	TRBV9	.	TGTGCCAGCAGCCACGACACCAGGACTTCCCCCTACGAGCAGTACTTC	CASSHDTRTSPYEQYF
TRBJ2-4	.	TRBV5-4	.	TGTGCCAGCAGCCCCGGGGTCCTCGAAGCCAAGAACATTCAGTACTTC	CASSPGVLEAKNIQYF
TRBJ2-7	TRBD1	TRBV9	.	TGTGCCAGCAGCGCCTACGGACAGGACGCACTCTACGAGCAGTACTTC	CASSAYGQDALYEQYF
TRBJ1-1	TRBD1	TRBV2	.	TGTGCCACCGCCCTAACGGGACAGGGGTTGTCCGCTGAAGCTTTCTTT	CATALTGQGLSAEAFF
TRBJ2-7	.	TRBV27	.	TGTGCCAGCACCCCGCGAGCAAGCGGATCCTACGAGCAGTACTTC	CASTPRASGSYEQYF
TRBJ2-7	.	TRBV7-9	once	TGTGCCAGCAGCCCTCCGGGACAAACCTACGAGCAGTACTTC	CASSPPGQTYEQYF
TRBJ2-3	TRBD2	TRBV4-2	.	TGTGCCAGCAGCCCGACGGCTAGCGGAGGAGGGGAGAGGTATACGCAGTATTTT	CASSPTASGGGERYTQYF
TRBJ2-7	TRBD2	TRBV4-1	.	TGCGCCAGCAGCCAAGATCGATTCGGGGTAGCGGGCGCCAGGGTCAGGCAGTACTTC	CASSQDRFGVAGARVRQYF
TRBJ2-7	.	TRBV4-1	.	TGCGCCAGCAGCCACGGTCACGAGCAGTACTTC	CASSHGHEQYF
TRBJ2-1	TRBD1	TRBV6-1	.	TGTGCCAGCTTGCTGGGGCAGGGGGAAAACAATGAGCAGTTCTTC	CASLLGQGENNEQFF
TRBJ1-1	TRBD1	TRBV9	.	TGTGCCAGCAGCGTTGCAAGGGACAGGGCCTTGAACACTGAAGCTTTCTTT	CASSVARDRALNTEAFF
TRBJ2-7	TRBD1	TRBV5-6	.	TGTGCCAGCAGCTTTGTGGACAGGGTCTACGAGCAGTACTTC	CASSFVDRVYEQYF
TRBJ2-7	.	TRBV4-1	.	TGCGCCAGCAGCCAAGAGGGCCTGTCGGGAGAGCAGTACTTC	CASSQEGLSGEQYF
TRBJ2-2	TRBD1	TRBV4-1	.	TGCGCCAGCAGCCAGCCGACAGGGATGAACACCGGGGAGCTGTTTTTT	CASSQPTGMNTGELFF
TRBJ1-1	.	TRBV28	.	TGTGCCAGCAGTTTTGTCGCGAACACTGAAGCTTTCTTT	CASSFVANTEAFF
TRBJ2-5	.	TRBV27	.	TGTGCCGTCCCGGTCCTCCTACCTCTTGGGACCCAGTACTTC	CAVPVLLPLGTQYF
TRBJ2-6	TRBD2	TRBV5-6	.	TGTGCCAGCAGCTGGGGGACTAGCGGGAGCTCTGGGGCCAACGTCCTGACTTTC	CASSWGTSGSSGANVLTF
TRBJ2-7	.	TRBV6-1	.	TGTGCCAGCCGTTTGCAGGAGATCTACGAGCAGTACTTC	CASRLQEIYEQYF
TRBJ1-4	TRBD1	TRBV11-3	.	TGTGCCAGCAGCTTCAGGGAGACAGGGGATGAAAAACTGTTTTTT	CASSFRETGDEKLFF
TRBJ1-3	.	TRBV4-1	.	TGCGCCAGCAGCCAAGAGGAGGGGAATTCTGGAAACACCATATATTTT	CASSQEEGNSGNTIYF